This TCR beta chain appears in the sequencing data of a study of blood T cell repertoires in COVID-19. Overall study: Italy, Spain and the United States were the sources of the convalescent and acute COVID-19 samples.

The table came from immunoSEQ multiplex PCR; TCRdb's copy has only in-frame clones and leaves some out. The data show about 210,000 clones, 92% seen once. The CDR3 loop spans 13 amino acids. The germline gives CDR1 MDHEN, CDR2 SYDVKM. V lost 10 bases and J 1 base, leaving 13 bases between the germline ends. The clonotype was recovered from a man aged 25 to 40 with acute or convalescent COVID-19. The sample comprised peripheral blood. The chain employs TRBV28 and TRBJ1-2, with unresolved D. CDR3 bases: TGTGCCACCACAAAAGGAGGTAACTATGGCTACACCTTC. Amino acids: CATTKGGNYGYTF.